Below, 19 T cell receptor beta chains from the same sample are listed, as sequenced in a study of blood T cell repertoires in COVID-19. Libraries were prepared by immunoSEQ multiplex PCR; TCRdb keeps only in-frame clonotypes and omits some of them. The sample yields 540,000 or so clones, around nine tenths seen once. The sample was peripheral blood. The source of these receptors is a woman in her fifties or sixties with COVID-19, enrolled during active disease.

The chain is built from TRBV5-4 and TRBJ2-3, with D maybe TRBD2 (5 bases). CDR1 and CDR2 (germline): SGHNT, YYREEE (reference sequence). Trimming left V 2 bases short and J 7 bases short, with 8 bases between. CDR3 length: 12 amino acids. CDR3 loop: CASSLGLNTQYF. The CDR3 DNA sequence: TGTGCCAGCAGCTTAGGACTCAATACGCAGTATTTT.

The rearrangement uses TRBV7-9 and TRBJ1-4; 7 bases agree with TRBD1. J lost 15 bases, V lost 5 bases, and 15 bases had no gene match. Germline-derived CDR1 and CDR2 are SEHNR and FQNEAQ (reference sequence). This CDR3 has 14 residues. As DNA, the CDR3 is TGTGCCAGCAGCGGGGACAGCCAAAACTCTGGAGTGTTTTTT. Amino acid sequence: CASSGDSQNSGVFF.

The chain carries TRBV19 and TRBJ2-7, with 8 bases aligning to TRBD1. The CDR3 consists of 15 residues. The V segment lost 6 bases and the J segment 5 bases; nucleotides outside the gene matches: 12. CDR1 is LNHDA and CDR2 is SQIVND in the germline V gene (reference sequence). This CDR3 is CASSPDRDRGNEQYF. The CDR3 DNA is TGTGCCAGTAGCCCGGACAGGGATCGGGGTAACGAGCAGTACTTC.

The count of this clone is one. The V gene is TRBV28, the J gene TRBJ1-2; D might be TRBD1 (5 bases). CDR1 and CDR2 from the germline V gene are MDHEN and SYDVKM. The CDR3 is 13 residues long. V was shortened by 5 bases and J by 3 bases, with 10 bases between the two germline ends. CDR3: CASSIKTDYGYTF. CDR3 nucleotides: TGTGCCAGCAGTATAAAGACAGACTATGGCTACACCTTC.

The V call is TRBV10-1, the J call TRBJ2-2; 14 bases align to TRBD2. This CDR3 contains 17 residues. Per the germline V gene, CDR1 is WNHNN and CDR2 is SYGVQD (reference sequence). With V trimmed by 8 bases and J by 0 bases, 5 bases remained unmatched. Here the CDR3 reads CASSWTSGGPNTGELFF. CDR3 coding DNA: TGCGCCAGCTCCTGGACTAGCGGGGGGCCGAACACCGGGGAGCTGTTTTTT.

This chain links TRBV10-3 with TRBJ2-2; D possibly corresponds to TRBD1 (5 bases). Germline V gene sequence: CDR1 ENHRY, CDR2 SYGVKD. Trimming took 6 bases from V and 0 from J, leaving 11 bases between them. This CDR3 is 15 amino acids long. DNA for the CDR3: TGTGCCATCAGGACAGAGAACGCGAACACCGGGGAGCTGTTTTTT. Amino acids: CAIRTENANTGELFF.

In DNA, the CDR3 is TGCGCCAGCAGACCTAGCGGATTCAGCTCCTACAATGAGCAGTTCTTC. It is translated as CASRPSGFSSYNEQFF. The V and J genes are TRBV4-1 and TRBJ2-1; 7 nucleotides agree with TRBD2. Unmatched junction bases numbered 8, after V lost 6 bases and J lost 0 bases. The CDR3 totals 16 residues. Germline-derived CDR1 and CDR2 are MGHRA and YSYEKL.

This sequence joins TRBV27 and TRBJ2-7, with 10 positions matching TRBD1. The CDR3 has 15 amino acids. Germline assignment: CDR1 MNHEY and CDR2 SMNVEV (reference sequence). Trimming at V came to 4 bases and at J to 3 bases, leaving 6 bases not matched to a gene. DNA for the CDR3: TGTGCCAGCAGTTCCGCCCGGGACAGGGGCTACGAGCAGTACTTC. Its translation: CASSSARDRGYEQYF.

In nucleotides, the CDR3 is TGTGCCAGCAGCTCCAGGGGCCTTAGCAATCAGCCCCAGCATTTT. Its translation is CASSSRGLSNQPQHF. J is TRBJ1-5 and V is TRBV3-1 (or the pseudogene TRBV3-2), with D maybe TRBD1 (6 bases). This CDR3 region has 15 residues. The V gene's germline CDR1 is LGHDT and CDR2 YNNKEL (reference sequence). V gave up 5 bases and J gave up 0 bases, with 11 bases separating them.

This CDR3 is CASSPRGEGAQSPLHF. The CDR3 coding sequence is TGTGCCAGCTCACCCCGAGGAGAGGGGGCTCAATCACCCCTCCACTTT. The chain employs TRBV18 and TRBJ1-6, with TRBD1 matching 7 bases. Trimming cost V 3 bases and J 10 bases; bases outside gene matches: 12. The CDR3 runs to 16 residues. CDR1 is KGHSH, CDR2 LQKENI, per germline. The full variable domain, rest sourced from reference TRBV18 and TRBJ1-6, is NAGVMQNPRHLVRRRGQEARLRCSPMKGHSHVYWYRQLPEEGLKFMVYLQKENIIDESGMPKERFSAEFPKEGPSILRIQQVVRGDSAAYFCASSPRGEGAQSPLHFGNGTRLTVT.

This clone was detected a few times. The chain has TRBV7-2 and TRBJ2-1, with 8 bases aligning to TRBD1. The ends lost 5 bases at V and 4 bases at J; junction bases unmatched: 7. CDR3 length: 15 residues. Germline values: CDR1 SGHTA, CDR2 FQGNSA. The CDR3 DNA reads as TGTGCCAGCAGCAACGACAGGGGAACTTACAATGAGCAGTTCTTC. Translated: CASSNDRGTYNEQFF.

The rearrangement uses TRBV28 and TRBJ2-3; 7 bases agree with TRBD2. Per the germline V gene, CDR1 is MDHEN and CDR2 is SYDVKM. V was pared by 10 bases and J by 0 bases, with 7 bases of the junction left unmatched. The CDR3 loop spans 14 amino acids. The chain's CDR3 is CATIGGTSTDTQYF. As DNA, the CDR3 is TGTGCCACCATCGGGGGGACTAGCACAGATACGCAGTATTTT.

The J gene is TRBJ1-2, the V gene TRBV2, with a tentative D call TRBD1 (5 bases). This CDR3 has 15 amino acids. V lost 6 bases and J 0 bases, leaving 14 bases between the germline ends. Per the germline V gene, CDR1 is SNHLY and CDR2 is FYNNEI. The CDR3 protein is CASRRGGSANYGYTF. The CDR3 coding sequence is TGTGCCAGCAGACGGGGGGGGTCAGCTAACTATGGCTACACCTTC.

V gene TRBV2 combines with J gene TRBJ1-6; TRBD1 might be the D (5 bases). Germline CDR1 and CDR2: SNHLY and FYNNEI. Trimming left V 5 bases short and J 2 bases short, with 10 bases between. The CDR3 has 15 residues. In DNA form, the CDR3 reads TGTGCCAGCAGTTGGACATTCGCCTATAATTCACCCCTCCACTTT. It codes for CASSWTFAYNSPLHF.

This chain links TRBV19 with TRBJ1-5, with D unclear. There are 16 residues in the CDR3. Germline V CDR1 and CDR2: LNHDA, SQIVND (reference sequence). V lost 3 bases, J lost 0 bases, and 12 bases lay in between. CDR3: CASSIPARHSNQPQHF. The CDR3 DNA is TGTGCCAGTAGTATTCCCGCCAGGCATAGCAATCAGCCCCAGCATTTT.

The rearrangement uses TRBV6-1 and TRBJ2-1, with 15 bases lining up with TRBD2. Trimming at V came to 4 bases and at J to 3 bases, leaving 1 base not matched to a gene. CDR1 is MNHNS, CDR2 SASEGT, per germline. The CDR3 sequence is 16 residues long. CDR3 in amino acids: CASSGTSGGVYNEQFF. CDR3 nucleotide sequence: TGTGCCAGCAGTGGGACTAGCGGGGGGGTCTACAATGAGCAGTTCTTC.

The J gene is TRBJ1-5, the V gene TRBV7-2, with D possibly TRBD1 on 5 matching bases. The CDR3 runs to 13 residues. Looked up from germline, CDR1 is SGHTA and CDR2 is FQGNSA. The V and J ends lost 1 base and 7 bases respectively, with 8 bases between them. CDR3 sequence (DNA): TGTGCCAGCAGCTTAGATAAGGGGCAGCCCCAGCATTTT. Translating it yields CASSLDKGQPQHF.

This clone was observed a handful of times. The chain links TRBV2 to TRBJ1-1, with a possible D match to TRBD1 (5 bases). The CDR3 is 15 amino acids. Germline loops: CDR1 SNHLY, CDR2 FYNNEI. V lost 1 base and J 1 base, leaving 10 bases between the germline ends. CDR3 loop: CASSEEGGTNTEAFF. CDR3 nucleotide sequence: TGTGCCAGCAGTGAAGAAGGAGGGACGAACACTGAAGCTTTCTTT.

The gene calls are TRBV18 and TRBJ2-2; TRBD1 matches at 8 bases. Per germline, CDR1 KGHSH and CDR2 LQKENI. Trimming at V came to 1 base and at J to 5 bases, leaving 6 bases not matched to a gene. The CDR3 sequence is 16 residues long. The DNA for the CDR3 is TGTGCCAGCTCACCACTGCAGGGGGCGAGTACCGGGGAGCTGTTTTTT. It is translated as CASSPLQGASTGELFF.